Shown below are 27 T cell receptor beta chains from a single sample sequenced in a study of T cell repertoires in cytomegalovirus infection. Via MiXCR, TCRdb re-called the reads, giving one row per CDR3 protein. The data show more than 150,000 distinct CDR3 sequences, 20% to 30% seen once. Material: PBMCs. The receptor set was obtained from a human donor in good health (CMV status not recorded). Some clones in this sample may be carry-over from other donors' samples.

This clonotype has more than one count but fewer than ten. CDR3 bases: TGTGCCAGCAGCGACCTGGTTTCAGATACGCAGTATTTT. Protein: CASSDLVSDTQYF. V usage is TRBV2 and J usage is TRBJ2-3; no clear D. The germline CDR1 and CDR2 sequences are SNHLY and FYNNEI. V lost 6 bases, J lost 4 bases, and 11 bases lay in between. The CDR3 loop spans 13 amino acids. The full variable domain, with the rest looked up from reference TRBV2 and TRBJ2-3, is EPEVTQTPSHQVTQMGQEVILRCVPISNHLYFYWYRQILGQKVEFLVSFYNNEISEKSEIFDDQFSVERPDGSNFTLKIRSTKLEDSAMYFCASSDLVSDTQYFGPGTRLTVL.

In its sample, this clonotype was seen a few times. The chain uses TRBV7-6 and TRBJ2-2, with 10 bases identical to TRBD1. Germline V gene data show CDR1 as SGHVS and CDR2 as FNYEAQ. Trimming at V came to 3 bases and at J to 3 bases, leaving 4 bases not matched to a gene. This CDR3 spans 16 amino acids. The CDR3 DNA follows: TGTGCCAGCAGCTTCGACAGGGGGCCGCACACCGGGGAGCTGTTTTTT. Translation: CASSFDRGPHTGELFF.

This sequence joins TRBV4-1 and TRBJ1-4, with 8 bases matching TRBD1. Germline CDR1 and CDR2: MGHRA and YSYEKL. CDR3 length equals 15 residues. V dropped 5 bases and J dropped 3; count of bases not matched to a gene: 5. Here the CDR3 DNA reads TGCGCCAGCAGCACCCAGGGGGCATCTAATGAAAAACTGTTTTTT. Protein product: CASSTQGASNEKLFF.

The chain joins TRBV2 to TRBJ1-6, with D perhaps matching TRBD1 (5 bases). Germline CDR1 reads SNHLY; CDR2 reads FYNNEI. V was clipped by 0 bases and J by 8 bases, with 11 bases between them. The CDR3 spans 15 residues. CDR3 loop: CASSEARQGYSPLHF. The CDR3 nucleotides read TGTGCCAGCAGTGAAGCGCGGCAGGGTTATTCACCCCTCCACTTT.

This clonotype came up a few times. This chain connects TRBV7-2 to TRBJ2-1; 8 bases match TRBD2. From germline, CDR1 is SGHTA and CDR2 FQGNSA. The CDR3 loop spans 13 amino acids. J lost 8 bases, V lost 5 bases, and 5 bases had no gene match. In DNA, the CDR3 is TGTGCCAGCAGCGTTAGCGGGATTGATGAGCAGTTCTTC. Its protein is CASSVSGIDEQFF.

In its sample, this clonotype was seen many times. V is TRBV7-2 and J is TRBJ2-5, with D possibly matching TRBD2 (6 bases). CDR3 length: 16 amino acids. Deletions cut 1 base from V and 6 bases from J, with 18 bases between. Germline V lookup: CDR1 SGHTA, CDR2 FQGNSA. CDR3 region: CASSLESLVAGKTQYF. The CDR3 DNA follows: TGTGCCAGCAGCTTAGAGTCGTTGGTGGCGGGGAAGACCCAGTACTTC.

The chain recombines TRBV6-2 or TRBV6-3 with TRBJ2-3, with 10 bases aligning to TRBD2. Germline V gene lookup returns CDR1 MNHEY and CDR2 SVGEGT. CDR3 length: 17 amino acids. With 8 bases clipped from V and 4 bases from J, the junction kept 15 bases outside the gene matches. CDR3 protein: CASSYGGLASVSDTQYF. The CDR3 nucleotides are TGTGCCAGCTCTTACGGGGGACTAGCGTCTGTCTCAGATACGCAGTATTTT.

V and J are TRBV20-1 and TRBJ1-4, with D uncertain. Germline CDR1 reads DFQATT; CDR2 reads SNEGSKA (reference sequence). Trimming shortened V by 5 bases and J by 6 bases, and 10 bases separated the two germline ends. The CDR3 is 12 residues long. The CDR3 DNA reads TGCAGTGCTCAGGCCCAGGATGAAAAACTGTTTTTT. Protein product: CSAQAQDEKLFF.

The V and J genes are TRBV28 and TRBJ2-7; D is ambiguous. V was clipped by 4 bases and J by 0 bases, with 19 bases between them. CDR1 MDHEN and CDR2 SYDVKM come from the germline V gene. CDR3 length equals 17 residues. The CDR3 bases are TGTGCCAGCAGTTATATGGTCGCGACTTCTAGCTCCTACGAGCAGTACTTC. As protein: CASSYMVATSSSYEQYF.

This clonotype showed up many times. J is TRBJ1-2 and V is TRBV30; D is unclear. V shed 0 bases and J shed 0 bases, with 2 bases lying between them. CDR1 and CDR2 (germline): GTSNPN, SVGIG (reference sequence). This CDR3 region has 12 residues. This chain's CDR3 is CAWSVTNYGYTF. CDR3 sequence (DNA): TGTGCCTGGAGTGTGACTAACTATGGCTACACCTTC.

This clonotype was recorded many times. The CDR3 spells CASSSPATLNTGELFF. The DNA for the CDR3 is TGTGCCAGCAGTTCCCCGGCGACATTGAACACCGGGGAGCTGTTTTTT. The rearrangement joins TRBV6-1 to TRBJ2-2; D is uncertain. The CDR3 runs to 16 residues. Germline V CDR1 and CDR2: MNHNS, SASEGT. V was shortened by 5 bases and J by 1 base, with 14 bases between the two germline ends.

The CDR3 bases are TGTGCCAGCAGTTTAGCGGACCTCACAGATACGCAGTATTTT. Residues: CASSLADLTDTQYF. The chain couples TRBV12-3 or TRBV12-4 to TRBJ2-3; the D is unclear. This CDR3 is 14 amino acids long. Trimming took off 0 bases at V and 2 bases at J, with 6 bases between the two ends.

Only a few counts were recorded for this clonotype. V gene TRBV20-1 combines with J gene TRBJ1-2; 7 bases map to TRBD1. CDR1 is DFQATT, CDR2 SNEGSKA, per germline (reference sequence). CDR3 length: 15 amino acids. The V segment lost 0 bases and the J segment 3 bases; nucleotides outside the gene matches: 7. The CDR3 region is CSARDGRGRHYGYTF. CDR3 bases: TGCAGTGCTAGAGATGGGAGGGGGCGACACTATGGCTACACCTTC.

This clonotype was seen more than once but under ten times. The rearrangement uses TRBV6-5 and TRBJ1-4, with TRBD1 matching over 8 bases. The junction had 9 bases not matched to a gene; V was cut back by 6 bases and J by 0 bases. This CDR3 spans 17 amino acids. CDR1 MNHEY and CDR2 SVGAGI come from the germline V gene. The CDR3 sequence: CASSRTGGLTTNEKLFF. CDR3 in DNA: TGTGCCAGCAGCCGAACAGGGGGTTTGACAACTAATGAAAAACTGTTTTTT.

J is TRBJ1-2 and V is TRBV15; possibly TRBD1 for D (6 bases). The germline V gene encodes CDR1 LNHNV and CDR2 YYDKDF (reference sequence). V was pared by 1 base and J by 4 bases, with 13 bases between. The CDR3 consists of 15 residues. The CDR3 DNA follows: TGTGCCACCAGCAGAGTCAGGGGTGGGGCCTATGGCTACACCTTC. Protein product: CATSRVRGGAYGYTF. The complete variable domain, with remaining parts taken from reference TRBV15 and TRBJ1-2, reads DAMVIQNPRYQVTQFGKPVTLSCSQTLNHNVMYWYQQKSSQAPKLLFHYYDKDFNNEADTPDNFQSRRPNTSFCFLDIRSPGLGDTAMYLCATSRVRGGAYGYTFGSGTRLTVV.

The CDR3 here is CSARPPAQGGSPLHF. The CDR3 DNA reads as TGCAGTGCTAGACCCCCGGCACAGGGAGGCTCACCCCTCCACTTT. This sequence joins TRBV20-1 and TRBJ1-6, with D possibly being TRBD1 (6 bases). Germline V gives CDR1 DFQATT, CDR2 SNEGSKA (reference sequence). Trimming stripped 2 bases from V and 10 bases from J, with 18 bases between. The length of the CDR3 is 15 residues.

The chain uses TRBV28 and TRBJ1-1, with TRBD1 matching 7 bases. V was clipped by 7 bases and J by 6 bases; unmatched bases: 11. CDR3 size: 14 residues. The germline V gene has CDR1 MDHEN and CDR2 SYDVKM. Written as DNA, the CDR3 is TGTGCCAGCATTACCCAACAGGGGAAGCCTGAAGCTTTCTTT. As protein: CASITQQGKPEAFF.

V usage is TRBV27 and J usage is TRBJ2-3; 11 positions match TRBD2. Germline CDR1 MNHEY, CDR2 SMNVEV (reference sequence). This CDR3 comprises 16 residues. With V trimmed by 5 bases and J by 2 bases, 6 bases remained unmatched. The CDR3 DNA reads TGTGCCAGCAGTCCCATAGCGGGGGGGACCACAGATACGCAGTATTTT. This translates into CASSPIAGGTTDTQYF.

This clonotype was found a few times. This chain joins TRBV28 and TRBJ2-2, with 8 bases fitting TRBD2. The ends lost 5 bases at V and 4 bases at J; junction bases unmatched: 6. Germline CDR1 MDHEN, CDR2 SYDVKM. This CDR3 contains 15 residues. In DNA, the CDR3 is TGTGCCAGCAGTCCTACACGGGGGGGCACCGGGGAGCTGTTTTTT. This codes for CASSPTRGGTGELFF.

The V call is TRBV28, the J call TRBJ2-5; D not resolved. Germline values: CDR1 MDHEN, CDR2 SYDVKM. The CDR3 consists of 14 residues. The germline V and J ends were trimmed by 3 bases and 4 bases, with 12 bases remaining between them. The CDR3 is CASSFLGLTETQYF. The CDR3 nucleotides are TGTGCCAGCAGTTTTCTGGGGTTAACAGAGACCCAGTACTTC. Looking up the rest from reference TRBV28 and TRBJ2-5 gives the full variable domain: DVKVTQSSRYLVKRTGEKVFLECVQDMDHENMFWYRQDPGLGLRLIYFSYDVKMKEKGDIPEGYSVSREKKERFSLILESASTNQTSMYLCASSFLGLTETQYFGPGTRLLVL.

In this sample, this clonotype turned up a few times. V and J are TRBV9 and TRBJ1-3; D remains ambiguous. Trimming left V 4 bases short and J 0 bases short, with 11 bases between. CDR1 is SGDLS and CDR2 is YYNGEE in the germline V gene. This CDR3 is built from 15 residues. CDR3 residues: CASSLDPDSGNTIYF. DNA for the CDR3: TGTGCCAGCAGCCTCGACCCCGACTCTGGAAACACCATATATTTT.

This clonotype has ten or more counts. The J gene is TRBJ2-1, the V gene TRBV7-2; TRBD2 agrees at 14 bases. Germline loops: CDR1 SGHTA, CDR2 FQGNSA. CDR3 length: 18 residues. Unmatched junction bases numbered 11, after V lost 2 bases and J lost 8 bases. CDR3 amino acids: CASSLYRLAGGIEYEQFF. The CDR3 nucleotides are TGTGCCAGCAGCTTATACCGACTAGCGGGGGGGATCGAGTATGAGCAGTTCTTC. Full variable domain (outside the CDR3, taken from reference TRBV7-2 and TRBJ2-1): GAGVSQSPSNKVTEKGKDVELRCDPISGHTALYWYRQSLGQGLEFLIYFQGNSAPDKSGLPSDRFSAERTGGSVSTLTIQRTQQEDSAVYLCASSLYRLAGGIEYEQFFGPGTRLTVL.

This chain connects TRBV7-9 to TRBJ2-1, with D possibly TRBD1 on 6 matching bases. V lost 5 bases and J lost 5, with 16 bases in between. The CDR3 runs 15 residues. Germline CDR1 is SEHNR and CDR2 is FQNEAQ (reference sequence). CDR3 protein: CASSATLDSHNEQFF. CDR3 nucleotide sequence: TGTGCCAGCAGCGCAACCTTGGACAGCCACAATGAGCAGTTCTTC.

Worth noting for this clonotype: This CDR3 is missing its conserved last phenylalanine or tryptophan, likely due to a read error. The limits of the CDR3 on the DNA are not certain, so only TCRdb's listed CDR3 is given. The rearrangement joins TRBV23-1 to TRBJ2-7; TRBD1, as called in the table, went unchecked against the DNA. TRBV23-1 is identified as an open reading frame with a role that is uncertain. The CDR3 is 15 amino acids long, termini counted. This CDR3 is CASSLNTQGAVRAVL.

This chain connects TRBV19 to TRBJ1-5, with D tentatively TRBD1 (6 bases). The length of the CDR3 is 15 residues. From germline, CDR1 is LNHDA and CDR2 SQIVND (reference sequence). Trimming pared 1 base from V and 7 bases from J, leaving 14 bases between. This CDR3 reads CASSIVTGLEQPQHF. The DNA for the CDR3 is TGTGCCAGTAGTATAGTCACAGGGCTTGAGCAGCCCCAGCATTTT.

This clonotype has only a few counts. The chain recombines TRBV24-1 with TRBJ2-1; 12 nucleotides match TRBD2. This CDR3 region has 17 residues. The V gene end was trimmed by 2 bases and the J gene end by 8 bases; junction bases not matched to a gene: 9. Looked up from germline, CDR1 is KGHDR and CDR2 is SFDVKD. The CDR3 coding sequence is TGTGCCACCAGTGATTCGGGGCGACTAGCGGGAGTCGATGAGCAGTTCTTC. Translating gives CATSDSGRLAGVDEQFF.

This clonotype showed up just a few times. In DNA form, the CDR3 reads TGCGCCAGCAGCCAAGAACCATACACCTATGGCTACACCTTC. Translating it yields CASSQEPYTYGYTF. The chain joins TRBV4-1 to TRBJ1-2, with D unclear. V was clipped by 0 bases and J by 4 bases, with 9 bases between them. Germline loops: CDR1 MGHRA, CDR2 YSYEKL. The CDR3 spans 14 residues.